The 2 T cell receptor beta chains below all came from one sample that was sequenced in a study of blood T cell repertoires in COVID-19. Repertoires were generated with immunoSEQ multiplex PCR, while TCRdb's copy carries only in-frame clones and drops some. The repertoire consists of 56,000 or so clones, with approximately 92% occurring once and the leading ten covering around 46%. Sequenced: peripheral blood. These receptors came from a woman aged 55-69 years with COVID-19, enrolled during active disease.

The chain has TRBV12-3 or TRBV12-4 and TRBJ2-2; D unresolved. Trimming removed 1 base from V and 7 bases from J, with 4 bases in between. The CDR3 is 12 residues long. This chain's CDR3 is CASSLVVGELFF. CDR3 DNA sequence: TGTGCCAGCAGTTTAGTCGTCGGGGAGCTGTTTTTT.

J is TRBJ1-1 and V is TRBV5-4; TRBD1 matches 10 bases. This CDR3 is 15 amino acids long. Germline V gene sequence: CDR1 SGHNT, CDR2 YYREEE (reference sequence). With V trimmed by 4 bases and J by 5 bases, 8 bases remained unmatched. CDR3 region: CASSKRTGGRTEAFF. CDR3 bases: TGTGCCAGCAGCAAGAGGACAGGGGGGAGGACTGAAGCTTTCTTT.